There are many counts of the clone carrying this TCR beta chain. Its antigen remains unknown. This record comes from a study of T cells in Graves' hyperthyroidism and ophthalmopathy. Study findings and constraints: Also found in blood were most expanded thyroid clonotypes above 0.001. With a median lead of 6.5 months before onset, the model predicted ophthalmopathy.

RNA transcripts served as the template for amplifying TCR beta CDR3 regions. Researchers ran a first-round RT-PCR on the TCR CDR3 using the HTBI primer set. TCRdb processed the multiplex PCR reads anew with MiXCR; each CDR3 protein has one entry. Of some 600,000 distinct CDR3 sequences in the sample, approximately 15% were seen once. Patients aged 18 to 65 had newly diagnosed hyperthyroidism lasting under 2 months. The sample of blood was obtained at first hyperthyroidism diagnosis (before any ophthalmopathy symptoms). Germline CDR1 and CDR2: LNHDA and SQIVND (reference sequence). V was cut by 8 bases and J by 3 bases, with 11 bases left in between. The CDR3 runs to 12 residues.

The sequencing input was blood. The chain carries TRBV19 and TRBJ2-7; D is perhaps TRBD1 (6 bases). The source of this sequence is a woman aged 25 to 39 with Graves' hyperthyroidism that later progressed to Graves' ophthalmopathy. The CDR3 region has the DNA TGTGCCAGTGTCGGCAGGGGCTACGAGCAGTACTTC. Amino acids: CASVGRGYEQYF.